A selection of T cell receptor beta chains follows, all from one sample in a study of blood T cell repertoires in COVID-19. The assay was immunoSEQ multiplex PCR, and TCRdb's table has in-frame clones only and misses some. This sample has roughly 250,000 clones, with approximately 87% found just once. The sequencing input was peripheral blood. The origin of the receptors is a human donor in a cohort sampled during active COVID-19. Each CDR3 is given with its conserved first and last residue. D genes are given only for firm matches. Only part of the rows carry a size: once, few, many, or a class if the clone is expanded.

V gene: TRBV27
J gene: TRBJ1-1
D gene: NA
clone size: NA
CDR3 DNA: TGTGCCAGCAGTTTAGGCAGGGAGGTGAACACTGAAGCTTTCTTT
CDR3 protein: CASSLGREVNTEAFF

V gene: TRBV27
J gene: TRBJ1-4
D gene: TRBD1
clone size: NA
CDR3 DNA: TGTGCCAGCAGTTACCGGGACAGCAATGAAAAACTGTTTTTT
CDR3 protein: CASSYRDSNEKLFF

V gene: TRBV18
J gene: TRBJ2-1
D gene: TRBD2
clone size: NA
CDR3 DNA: TGTGCCAGCTCACCACCGGGAGCGGGGGGGCTTAATGAGCAGTTCTTC
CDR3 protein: CASSPPGAGGLNEQFF

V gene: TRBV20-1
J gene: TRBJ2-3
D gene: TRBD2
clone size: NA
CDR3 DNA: TGCAGTGCTAGTATACTAGCGGGGACCACAGATACGCAGTATTTT
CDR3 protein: CSASILAGTTDTQYF

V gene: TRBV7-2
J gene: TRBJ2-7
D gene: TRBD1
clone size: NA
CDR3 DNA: TGTGCCAGCACCGCGGGGACAGGATACTCCTACGAGCAGTACTTC
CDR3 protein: CASTAGTGYSYEQYF

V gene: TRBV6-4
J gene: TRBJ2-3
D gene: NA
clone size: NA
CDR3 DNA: TGTGCCAGCAGTGGGCAGGGAGGAGATACGCAGTATTTT
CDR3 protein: CASSGQGGDTQYF

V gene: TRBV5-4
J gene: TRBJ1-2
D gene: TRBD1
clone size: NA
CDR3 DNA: TGTGCCAGCAGTTCCCGCCTGGAGGGGGCGGACTATGGCTACACCTTC
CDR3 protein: CASSSRLEGADYGYTF

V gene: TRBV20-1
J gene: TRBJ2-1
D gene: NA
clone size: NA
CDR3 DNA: TGCAGTGCTCATGTCCGGAGGGAAGAGTTCTTC
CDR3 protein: CSAHVRREEFF

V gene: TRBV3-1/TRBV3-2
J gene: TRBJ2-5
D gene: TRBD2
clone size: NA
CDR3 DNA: TGTGCCAGCAGCCAAGTGGGACTACCCCAAGAGACCCAGTACTTC
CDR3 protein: CASSQVGLPQETQYF

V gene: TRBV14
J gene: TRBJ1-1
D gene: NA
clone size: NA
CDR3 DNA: TGTGCCAGCAGCCCCCACCTCGTCGGTCCTCCAGCTTTCTTT
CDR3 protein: CASSPHLVGPPAFF

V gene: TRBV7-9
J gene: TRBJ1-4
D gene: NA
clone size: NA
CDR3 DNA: TGTGCCAGCAGCTCCCGGGGGGAAAAACTGTTTTTT
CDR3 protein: CASSSRGEKLFF

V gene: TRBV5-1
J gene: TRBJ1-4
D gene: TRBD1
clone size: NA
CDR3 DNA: TGCGCCAGCAGCACCAGGGGGCCGGGGGAAAAACTGTTTTTT
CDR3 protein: CASSTRGPGEKLFF

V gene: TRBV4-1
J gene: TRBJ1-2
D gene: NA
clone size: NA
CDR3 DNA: TGCGCCAGCAGCCGAGAAGGGGGCTATGGCTACACCTTC
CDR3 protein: CASSREGGYGYTF

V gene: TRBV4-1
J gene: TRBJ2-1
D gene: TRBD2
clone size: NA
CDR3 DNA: TGCGCCAGCAGCCAAGATGACCGGGGGGGATACAATGAGCAGTTCTTC
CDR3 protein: CASSQDDRGGYNEQFF

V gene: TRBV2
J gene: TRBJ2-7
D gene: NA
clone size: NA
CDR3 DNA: TGTGCCAGCAGGTCACAGGGAAACGAGCAGTACTTC
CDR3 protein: CASRSQGNEQYF

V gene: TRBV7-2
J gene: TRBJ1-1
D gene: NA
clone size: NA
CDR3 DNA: TGTGCCAGCAGCTTAGCCCTCACGCGCATGAACACTGAAGCTTTCTTT
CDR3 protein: CASSLALTRMNTEAFF

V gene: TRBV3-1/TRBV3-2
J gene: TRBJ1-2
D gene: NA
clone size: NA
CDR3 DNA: TGTGCCAGCAGCCACTCAGGGGATCATTATGGCTACACCTTC
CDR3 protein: CASSHSGDHYGYTF

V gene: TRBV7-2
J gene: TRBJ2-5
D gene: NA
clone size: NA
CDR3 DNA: TGTGCCAGCAGCTATGGGGGGGCAGGAGAGACCCAGTACTTC
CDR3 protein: CASSYGGAGETQYF

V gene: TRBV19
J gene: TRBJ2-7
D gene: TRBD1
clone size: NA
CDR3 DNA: TGTGCCAGTAGTAGGGGACAGACAAAAACCTACGAGCAGTACTTC
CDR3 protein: CASSRGQTKTYEQYF

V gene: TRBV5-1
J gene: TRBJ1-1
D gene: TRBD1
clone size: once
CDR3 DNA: TGCGCCAGCAGCTTGCGTGGGCAGGGGGCTGGGAACACTGAAGCTTTCTTT
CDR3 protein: CASSLRGQGAGNTEAFF

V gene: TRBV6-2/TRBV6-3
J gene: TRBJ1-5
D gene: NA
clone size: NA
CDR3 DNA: TGTGCCAGCAGTTACCCGGGGGGGCGTCAGCCCCAGCATTTT
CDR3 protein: CASSYPGGRQPQHF

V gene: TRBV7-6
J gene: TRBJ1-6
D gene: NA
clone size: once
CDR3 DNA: TGTGCCAGCAGCACTGGACGGGGGAATTCACCCCTCCACTTT
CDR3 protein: CASSTGRGNSPLHF

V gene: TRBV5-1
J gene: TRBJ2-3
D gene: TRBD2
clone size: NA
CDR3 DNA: TGCGCCAGCAGCTTGGGGGCGGGGGAACGCACAGATACGCAGTATTTT
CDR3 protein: CASSLGAGERTDTQYF

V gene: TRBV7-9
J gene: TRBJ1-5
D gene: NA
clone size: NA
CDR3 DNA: TGTGCCAGCAGCCTTGCAGGGGAGCCCCAGCATTTT
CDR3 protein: CASSLAGEPQHF

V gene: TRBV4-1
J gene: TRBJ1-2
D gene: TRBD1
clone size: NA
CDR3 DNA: TGCGCCAGCAGCCAAGAGGGGACAGGGTCCGCCTATGGCTACACCTTC
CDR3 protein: CASSQEGTGSAYGYTF

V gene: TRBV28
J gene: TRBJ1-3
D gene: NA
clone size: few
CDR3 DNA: TGTGCCAGCAGTTTATGGGTCGGGGGAAACACCATATATTTT
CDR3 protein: CASSLWVGGNTIYF

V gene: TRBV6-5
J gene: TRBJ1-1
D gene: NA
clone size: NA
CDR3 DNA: TGTGCCAGCAGGGAGAAGAACACTGAAGCTTTCTTT
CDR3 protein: CASREKNTEAFF

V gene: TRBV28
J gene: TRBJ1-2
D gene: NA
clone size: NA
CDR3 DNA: TGTGCCAGCAGTTTAGTCCAGACAAATGGCTACACCTTC
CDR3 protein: CASSLVQTNGYTF

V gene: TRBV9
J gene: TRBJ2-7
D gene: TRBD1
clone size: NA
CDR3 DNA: TGTGCCAGCAGCGTAGGGGGCAGGGGGCCCTACGAGCAGTACTTC
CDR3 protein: CASSVGGRGPYEQYF

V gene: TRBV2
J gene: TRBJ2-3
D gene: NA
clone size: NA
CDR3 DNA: TGTGCCAGCAGTTTGGGTGGGAGATGGGATACGCAGTATTTT
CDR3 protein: CASSLGGRWDTQYF

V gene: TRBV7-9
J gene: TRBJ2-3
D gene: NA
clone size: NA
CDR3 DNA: TGTGCCAGCAGCTTAGTTAGGGGCCTAGATACGCAGTATTTT
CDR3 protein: CASSLVRGLDTQYF

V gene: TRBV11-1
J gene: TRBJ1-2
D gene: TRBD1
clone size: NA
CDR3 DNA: TGTGCCAGCAGCCATGGACAGGGGCATGGCTACACCTTC
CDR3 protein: CASSHGQGHGYTF

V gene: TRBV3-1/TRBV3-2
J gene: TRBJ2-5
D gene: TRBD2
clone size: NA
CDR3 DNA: TGTGCCAGCAGCCAAGGGCTAGCGGGGAGTTTGCGAGAGACCCAGTACTTC
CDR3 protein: CASSQGLAGSLRETQYF

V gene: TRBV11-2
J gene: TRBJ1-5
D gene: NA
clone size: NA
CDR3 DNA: TGTGCCAGCAGCTTGGACGGGGATAGCAATCAGCCCCAGCATTTT
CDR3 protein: CASSLDGDSNQPQHF

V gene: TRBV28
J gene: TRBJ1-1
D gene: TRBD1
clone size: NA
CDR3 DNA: TGTGCCAGCAGTTTATGGGGACAGGGCGGGACTGAAGCTTTCTTT
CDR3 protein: CASSLWGQGGTEAFF

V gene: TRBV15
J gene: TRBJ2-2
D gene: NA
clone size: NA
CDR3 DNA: TGTGCCACCAGCAGAGATCAAGGGGCACGGAACACCGGGGAGCTGTTTTTT
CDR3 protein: CATSRDQGARNTGELFF

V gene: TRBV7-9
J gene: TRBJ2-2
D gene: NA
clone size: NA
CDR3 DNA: TGTGCCAGCAGCCCCACCCTCGACAGCACCGGGGAGCTGTTTTTT
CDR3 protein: CASSPTLDSTGELFF

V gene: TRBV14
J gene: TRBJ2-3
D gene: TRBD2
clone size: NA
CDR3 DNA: TGTGCCAGCAGCCGGAAGACTAGCGGGAGACGAGATACGCAGTATTTT
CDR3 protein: CASSRKTSGRRDTQYF

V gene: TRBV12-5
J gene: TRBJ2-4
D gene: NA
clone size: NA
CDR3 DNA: TGTGCTAGTGGTTTGGGGACGGGAGAAAACATTCAGTACTTC
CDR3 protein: CASGLGTGENIQYF

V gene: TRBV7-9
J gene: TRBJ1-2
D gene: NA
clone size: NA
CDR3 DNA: TGTGCCAGCAGCTTAGTAGGGAGGAACGATGGCTACACCTTC
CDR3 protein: CASSLVGRNDGYTF